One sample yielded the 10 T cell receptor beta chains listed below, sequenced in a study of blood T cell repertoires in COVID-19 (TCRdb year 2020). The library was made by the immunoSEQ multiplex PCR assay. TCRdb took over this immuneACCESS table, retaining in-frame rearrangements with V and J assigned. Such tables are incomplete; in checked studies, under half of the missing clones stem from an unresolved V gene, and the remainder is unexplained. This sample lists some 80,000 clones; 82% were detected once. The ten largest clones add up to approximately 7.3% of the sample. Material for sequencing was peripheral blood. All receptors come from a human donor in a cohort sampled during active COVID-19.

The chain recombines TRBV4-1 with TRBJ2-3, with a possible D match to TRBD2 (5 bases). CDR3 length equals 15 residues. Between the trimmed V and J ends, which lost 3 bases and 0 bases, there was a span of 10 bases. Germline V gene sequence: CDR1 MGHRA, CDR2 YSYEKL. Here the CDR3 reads CASSHSGGSTDTQYF. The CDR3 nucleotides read TGCGCCAGCAGCCATTCGGGCGGGAGCACAGATACGCAGTATTTT.

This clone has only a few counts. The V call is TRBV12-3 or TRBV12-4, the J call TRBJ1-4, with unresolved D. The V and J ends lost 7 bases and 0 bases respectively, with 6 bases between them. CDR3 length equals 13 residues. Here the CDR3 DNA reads TGTGCCAGCAACGGGGCAACTAATGAAAAACTGTTTTTT. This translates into CASNGATNEKLFF.

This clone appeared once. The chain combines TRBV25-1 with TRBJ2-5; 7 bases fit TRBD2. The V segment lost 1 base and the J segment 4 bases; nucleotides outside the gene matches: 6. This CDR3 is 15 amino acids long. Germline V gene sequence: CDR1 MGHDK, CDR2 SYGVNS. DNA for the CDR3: TGTGCCAGCAGTGAATGGGGGGGGGTAGGAGAGACCCAGTACTTC. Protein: CASSEWGGVGETQYF.

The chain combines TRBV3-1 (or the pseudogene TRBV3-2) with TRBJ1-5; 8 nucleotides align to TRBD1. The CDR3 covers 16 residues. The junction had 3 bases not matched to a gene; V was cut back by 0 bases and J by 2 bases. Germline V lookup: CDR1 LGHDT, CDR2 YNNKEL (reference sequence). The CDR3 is CASSQDLDRGNQPQHF. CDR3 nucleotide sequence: TGTGCCAGCAGCCAAGATCTGGACAGGGGCAATCAGCCCCAGCATTTT.

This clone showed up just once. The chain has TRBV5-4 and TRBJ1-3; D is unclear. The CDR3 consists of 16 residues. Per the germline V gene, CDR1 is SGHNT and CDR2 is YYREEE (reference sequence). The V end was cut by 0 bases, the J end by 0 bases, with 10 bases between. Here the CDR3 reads CASSLDNPSSGNTIYF. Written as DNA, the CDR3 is TGTGCCAGCAGCTTGGACAACCCTTCCTCTGGAAACACCATATATTTT.

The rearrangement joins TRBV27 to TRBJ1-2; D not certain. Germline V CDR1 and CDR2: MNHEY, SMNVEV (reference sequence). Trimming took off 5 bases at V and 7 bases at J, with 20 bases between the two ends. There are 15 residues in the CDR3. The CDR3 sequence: CASSQSGFPAIGYTF. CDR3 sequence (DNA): TGTGCCAGCAGTCAGTCAGGATTCCCGGCGATTGGCTACACCTTC.

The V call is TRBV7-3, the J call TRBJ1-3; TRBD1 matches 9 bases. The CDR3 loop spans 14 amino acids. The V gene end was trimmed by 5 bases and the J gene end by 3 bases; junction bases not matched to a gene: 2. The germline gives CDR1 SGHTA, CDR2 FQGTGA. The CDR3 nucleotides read TGTGCCAGCAGCCCGGACAGGGGTGGAAACACCATATATTTT. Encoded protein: CASSPDRGGNTIYF.

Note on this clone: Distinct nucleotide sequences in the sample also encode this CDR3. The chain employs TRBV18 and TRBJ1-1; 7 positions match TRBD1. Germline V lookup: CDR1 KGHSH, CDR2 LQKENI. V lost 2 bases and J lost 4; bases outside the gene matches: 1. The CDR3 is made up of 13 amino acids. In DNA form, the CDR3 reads TGTGCCAGCTCACCAGCAGGGGGCACTGAAGCTTTCTTT. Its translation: CASSPAGGTEAFF.

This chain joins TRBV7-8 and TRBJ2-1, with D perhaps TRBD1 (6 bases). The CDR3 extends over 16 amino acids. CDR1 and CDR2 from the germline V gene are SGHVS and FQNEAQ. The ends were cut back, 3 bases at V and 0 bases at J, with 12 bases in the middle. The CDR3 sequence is CASSLGAGSSYNEQFF. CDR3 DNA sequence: TGTGCCAGCAGCTTGGGGGCCGGAAGCTCCTACAATGAGCAGTTCTTC. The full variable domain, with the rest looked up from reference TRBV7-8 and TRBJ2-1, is GAGVSQSPRYKVAKRGQDVALRCDPISGHVSLFWYQQALGQGPEFLTYFQNEAQLDKSGLPSDRFFAERPEGSVSTLKIQRTQQEDSAVYLCASSLGAGSSYNEQFFGPGTRLTVL.

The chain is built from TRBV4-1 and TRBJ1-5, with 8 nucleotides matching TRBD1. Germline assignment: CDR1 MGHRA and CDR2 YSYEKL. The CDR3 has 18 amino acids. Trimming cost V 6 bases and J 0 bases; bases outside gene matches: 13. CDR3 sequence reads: CASRPGTGRWDSNQPQHF. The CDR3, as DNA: TGCGCCAGCAGACCTGGGACAGGCAGATGGGATAGCAATCAGCCCCAGCATTTT.